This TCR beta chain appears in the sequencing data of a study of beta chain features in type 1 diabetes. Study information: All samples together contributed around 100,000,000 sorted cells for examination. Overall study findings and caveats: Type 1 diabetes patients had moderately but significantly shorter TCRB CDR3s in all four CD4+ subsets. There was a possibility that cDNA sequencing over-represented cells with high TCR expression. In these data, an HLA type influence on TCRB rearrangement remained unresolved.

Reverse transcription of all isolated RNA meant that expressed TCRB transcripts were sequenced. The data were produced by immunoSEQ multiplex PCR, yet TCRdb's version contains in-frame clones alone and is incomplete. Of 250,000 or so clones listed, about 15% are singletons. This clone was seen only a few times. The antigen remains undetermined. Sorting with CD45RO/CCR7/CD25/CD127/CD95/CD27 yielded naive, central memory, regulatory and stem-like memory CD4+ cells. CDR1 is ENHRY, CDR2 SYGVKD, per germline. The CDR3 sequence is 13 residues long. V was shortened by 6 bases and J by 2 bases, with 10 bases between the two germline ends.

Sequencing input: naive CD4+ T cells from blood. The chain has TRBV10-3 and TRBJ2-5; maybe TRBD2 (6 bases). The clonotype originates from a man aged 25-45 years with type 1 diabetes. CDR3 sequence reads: CAISGGSQETQYF. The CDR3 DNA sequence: TGTGCCATCAGCGGGGGAAGTCAAGAGACCCAGTACTTC.